Shown below are 23 T cell receptor beta chains from a single sample sequenced in a study of blood T cells in healthy people across ages. The authors ran a second PCR of roughly 6 to 11 cycles using a sample-barcoded 5' primer and a J-beta primer mix. One entry per CDR3 protein results from TCRdb running MiXCR on the 5' RACE reads. The table shows about 1.4 million distinct CDR3 sequences, with 55% to 75% occurring only once. Specimen: blood. These receptors came from a man between 18 and 35 years old in good health.

This clonotype turned up a few times. V usage is TRBV6-6 and J usage is TRBJ2-7; D is ambiguous. V was trimmed by 7 bases and J by 0 bases, leaving 10 bases between them. CDR3 length: 13 residues. The germline gives CDR1 MNHNY, CDR2 SVGAGI (reference sequence). CDR3 nucleotides: TGTGCCAGCACTCCCAGGAGCTCCTACGAGCAGTACTTC. Its protein product is CASTPRSSYEQYF.

A single count supports this clonotype. V gene TRBV20-1 combines with J gene TRBJ1-1, with D perhaps matching TRBD1 (5 bases). V was cut by 2 bases and J by 1 base, with 17 bases left in between. Per the germline V gene, CDR1 is DFQATT and CDR2 is SNEGSKA (reference sequence). The CDR3 has 16 residues. Written as DNA, the CDR3 is TGCAGTGCTAGACCCCTAAACGGGGCAGAGAACACTGAAGCTTTCTTT. Protein product: CSARPLNGAENTEAFF.

The chain combines TRBV7-9 with TRBJ1-1; D is possibly TRBD1 (6 bases). Germline values: CDR1 SEHNR, CDR2 FQNEAQ (reference sequence). The CDR3 consists of 15 residues. Trimming shortened V by 1 base and J by 5 bases, and 14 bases separated the two germline ends. CDR3 protein: CASSLGSGGYTEAFF. CDR3 DNA sequence: TGTGCCAGCAGCTTAGGGTCCGGGGGCTATACTGAAGCTTTCTTT.

This chain uses TRBV5-1 with TRBJ1-4, with 8 positions matching TRBD1. CDR1 is SGHRS and CDR2 is YFSETQ in the germline V gene. V shed 3 bases, J shed 0 bases, and the junction held 7 bases outside the gene matches. This CDR3 spans 17 amino acids. The chain's CDR3 is CASSWTGPGATNEKLFF. CDR3 DNA sequence: TGCGCCAGCAGCTGGACAGGGCCCGGAGCAACTAATGAAAAACTGTTTTTT.

This clonotype has just a few counts. The V call is TRBV7-2, the J call TRBJ2-7; TRBD2 agrees at 8 bases. The CDR3 covers 13 residues. The germline V gene has CDR1 SGHTA and CDR2 FQGNSA. With V trimmed by 3 bases and J by 6 bases, 4 bases remained unmatched. The CDR3 nucleotides are TGTGCCAGCAGCTTCCAGCGGGAGCTCGAGCAGTACTTC. Amino acids: CASSFQRELEQYF.

This clonotype was observed a handful of times. The chain couples TRBV27 to TRBJ2-4, with D perhaps TRBD2 (5 bases). The DNA end favors TRBJ2-7, so the J call may be wrong. This CDR3 has 13 amino acids. Germline V CDR1 and CDR2: MNHEY, SMNVEV (reference sequence). The CDR3 bases are TGTGCCAGCAGACCTAGCCCCAACTACGAGCAGTACTTC. Encoded protein: CASRPSPNYEQYF.

Here the CDR3 reads CASSPLAEKETQYF. For the CDR3, the DNA is TGCGCCAGCAGCCCGCTAGCTGAGAAAGAGACCCAGTACTTC. The chain combines TRBV4-1 with TRBJ2-5; a possible D gene is TRBD2 (5 bases). The germline V gene has CDR1 MGHRA and CDR2 YSYEKL. The V end was cut by 4 bases, the J end by 3 bases, with 12 bases between. The CDR3 has 14 amino acids.

The rearrangement links TRBV27 to TRBJ1-5; TRBD1 matches 7 bases. Losses at the gene ends were 4 bases for V and 3 bases for J; bases not matched to a gene: 6. The CDR3 sequence is 15 residues long. Germline CDR1 reads MNHEY; CDR2 reads SMNVEV (reference sequence). For the CDR3, the DNA is TGTGCCAGCAGTTCCTTTGGACAGGACAATCAGCCCCAGCATTTT. Translation gives CASSSFGQDNQPQHF.

The chain carries TRBV11-2 and TRBJ2-1, with D possibly being TRBD2 (6 bases). Germline-derived CDR1 and CDR2 are SGHAT and FQNNGV. The V end was cut by 2 bases, the J end by 5 bases, with 16 bases between. The CDR3 has 16 residues. The CDR3 spells CASSLWGDRGDNEQFF. DNA for the CDR3: TGTGCCAGCAGCTTATGGGGAGATCGCGGGGACAATGAGCAGTTCTTC.

As concerns this clonotype: This clone may be a read error of a much larger clone one base away. The V and J genes are TRBV28 and TRBJ2-3; maybe TRBD1 (6 bases). From germline, CDR1 is MDHEN and CDR2 SYDVKM. Trimming cost V 5 bases and J 0 bases, with 9 bases left between them. The CDR3 extends over 14 amino acids. CDR3: CASSHRASTDTQYF. CDR3 in DNA: TGTGCCAGCAGTCACAGGGCTAGCACAGATACGCAGTATTTT. Full variable domain (outside the CDR3, taken from reference TRBV28 and TRBJ2-3): DVKVTQSSRYLVKRTGEKVFLECVQDMDHENMFWYRQDPGLGLRLIYFSYDVKMKEKGDIPEGYSVSREKKERFSLILESASTNQTSMYLCASSHRASTDTQYFGPGTRLTVL.

The J gene is TRBJ2-5, the V gene TRBV4-1, with D possibly being TRBD2 (6 bases). Germline V lookup: CDR1 MGHRA, CDR2 YSYEKL. The CDR3 loop spans 15 amino acids. V dropped 4 bases and J dropped 5 bases, with 17 bases sitting between them. The DNA of the CDR3 is TGCGCCAGCAGCCCCGCGGGACTTCCATGGGAGACCCAGTACTTC. Its translation: CASSPAGLPWETQYF.

The chain employs TRBV20-1 and TRBJ2-4; the match to TRBD1 covers 9 bases. Per the germline V gene, CDR1 is DFQATT and CDR2 is SNEGSKA (reference sequence). Unmatched junction bases numbered 8, after V lost 6 bases and J lost 2 bases. This CDR3 is 15 amino acids long. Written as DNA, the CDR3 is TGCAGTGCCCCCGGGACAGGGTTTTCCAAAAACATTCAGTACTTC. This translates into CSAPGTGFSKNIQYF.

CDR3: CASSAPLEGEPYEQYF. CDR3 bases: TGTGCCAGCAGCGCACCTCTAGAAGGGGAGCCCTACGAGCAGTACTTC. This chain uses TRBV9 with TRBJ2-7; the D call may be TRBD1 or TRBD2 (5 bases each). Germline V gives CDR1 SGDLS, CDR2 YYNGEE. V gave up 3 bases and J gave up 2 bases, with 18 bases separating them. This CDR3 comprises 16 residues. The variable domain in full, with the rest retrieved from reference TRBV9 and TRBJ2-7, is DSGVTQTPKHLITATGQRVTLRCSPRSGDLSVYWYQQSLDQGLQFLIQYYNGEERAKGNILERFSAQQFPDLHSELNLSSLELGDSALYFCASSAPLEGEPYEQYFGPGTRLTVT.

The CDR3 DNA follows: TGTGCCAGCAGTGCGAACTATCCCGGGGAGCTGTTTTTT. Its protein is CASSANYPGELFF. V usage is TRBV2 and J usage is TRBJ2-2; D is uncertain. The germline CDR1 and CDR2 sequences are SNHLY and FYNNEI. V dropped 4 bases and J dropped 6 bases, with 9 bases sitting between them. The CDR3 covers 13 residues.

The CDR3 is CASSVEPGQYYEQYF. The CDR3 DNA is TGTGCCAGCAGCGTAGAACCGGGACAGTACTACGAGCAGTACTTC. The chain uses TRBV9 and TRBJ2-4; TRBD1 agrees at 7 bases. The better agreement between TRBJ2-7 and the DNA end casts doubt on the J call. The length of the CDR3 is 15 residues. Per germline, CDR1 SGDLS and CDR2 YYNGEE.

The rearrangement uses TRBV20-1 and TRBJ2-7; perhaps TRBD1 as D (5 bases). V lost 6 bases and J lost 7, with 25 bases in between. The CDR3 sequence is 15 residues long. Germline V CDR1 and CDR2: DFQATT, SNEGSKA (reference sequence). In DNA form, the CDR3 reads TGCAGTGCCCCTCTAGGGGTATCACCCTACAATGAGCAGTACTTC. Residues: CSAPLGVSPYNEQYF.

The rearrangement links TRBV20-1 to TRBJ2-5; 7 bases align to TRBD1. The J call may be wrong; the DNA end is better matched by TRBJ2-7. Germline CDR1 DFQATT, CDR2 SNEGSKA (reference sequence). The CDR3 loop spans 12 amino acids. Here the CDR3 DNA reads TGCAGTGCCCGAGAGACAGGGAACGAGCAGTACTTC. Translating it yields CSARETGNEQYF.

V and J are TRBV6-2 or TRBV6-3 and TRBJ1-1; D call uncertain. Trimming removed 2 bases from V and 1 base from J, with 8 bases in between. CDR3 length: 14 amino acids. Germline lookup yields CDR1 MNHEY and CDR2 SVGEGT. CDR3 protein: CASSYGNGNTEAFF. In nucleotides, the CDR3 is TGTGCCAGCAGTTACGGGAACGGGAACACTGAAGCTTTCTTT.

The gene calls are TRBV20-1 and TRBJ1-1; unclear D gene. CDR1 and CDR2 (germline): DFQATT, SNEGSKA (reference sequence). The CDR3 loop spans 12 amino acids. V lost 4 bases to trimming and J lost 0 bases, with 6 bases between them. The chain's CDR3 is CSANQMNTEAFF. The CDR3, as DNA: TGCAGTGCTAACCAGATGAACACTGAAGCTTTCTTT.

This clonotype was picked up a small number of times. J is TRBJ2-5 and V is TRBV6-5, with TRBD1 identical over 7 bases. The CDR3 consists of 13 residues. CDR1 and CDR2 from the germline V gene are MNHEY and SVGAGI. The junction had 7 bases not matched to a gene; V was cut back by 7 bases and J by 5 bases. DNA for the CDR3: TGTGCCAGCAAACCGACAGGGTTTGAGACCCAGTACTTC. This translates into CASKPTGFETQYF.

The chain combines TRBV7-2 with TRBJ2-3; D is ambiguous. The ends were cut back, 3 bases at V and 6 bases at J, with 16 bases in the middle. CDR1 SGHTA and CDR2 FQGNSA come from the germline V gene. The CDR3 sequence is 15 residues long. In nucleotides, the CDR3 is TGTGCCAGCAGCTTCCCCGGGTCCACGTCGGATACGCAGTATTTT. Protein: CASSFPGSTSDTQYF.

The rearrangement uses TRBV24-1 and TRBJ2-5; D gene unclear. The germline V and J ends were trimmed by 11 bases and 2 bases, with 17 bases remaining between them. The CDR3 totals 14 residues. Germline V gene sequence: CDR1 KGHDR, CDR2 SFDVKD. The CDR3 reads CANKKDLPQETQYF. The CDR3 DNA is TGTGCCAACAAAAAGGATCTCCCGCAAGAGACCCAGTACTTC.

V gene TRBV5-5 combines with J gene TRBJ1-1, with D hard to call. CDR3 length: 17 residues. From germline, CDR1 is SGHKS and CDR2 YYEKEE (reference sequence). Trimming left V 3 bases short and J 0 bases short, with 18 bases between. The CDR3 protein is CASSSLRGSGMNTEAFF. In DNA, the CDR3 is TGTGCCAGCAGCTCCCTCCGGGGTAGCGGGATGAACACTGAAGCTTTCTTT.